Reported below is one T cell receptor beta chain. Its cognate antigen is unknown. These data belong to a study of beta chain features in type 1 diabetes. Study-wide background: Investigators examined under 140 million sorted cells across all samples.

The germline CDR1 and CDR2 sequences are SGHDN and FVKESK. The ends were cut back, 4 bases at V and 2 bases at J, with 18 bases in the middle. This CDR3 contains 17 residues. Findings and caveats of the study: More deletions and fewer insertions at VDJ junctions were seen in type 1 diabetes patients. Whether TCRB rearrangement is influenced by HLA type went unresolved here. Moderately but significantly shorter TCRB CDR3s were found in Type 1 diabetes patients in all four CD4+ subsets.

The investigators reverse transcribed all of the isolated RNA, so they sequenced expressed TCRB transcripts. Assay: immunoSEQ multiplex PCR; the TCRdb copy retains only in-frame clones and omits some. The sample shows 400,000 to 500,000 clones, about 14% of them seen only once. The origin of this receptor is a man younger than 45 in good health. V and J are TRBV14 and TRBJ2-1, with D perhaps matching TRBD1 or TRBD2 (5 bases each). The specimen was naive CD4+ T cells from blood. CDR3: CASSPWGPLAPYNEQFF. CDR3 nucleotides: TGTGCCAGCAGCCCTTGGGGCCCCCTAGCCCCCTACAATGAGCAGTTCTTC.